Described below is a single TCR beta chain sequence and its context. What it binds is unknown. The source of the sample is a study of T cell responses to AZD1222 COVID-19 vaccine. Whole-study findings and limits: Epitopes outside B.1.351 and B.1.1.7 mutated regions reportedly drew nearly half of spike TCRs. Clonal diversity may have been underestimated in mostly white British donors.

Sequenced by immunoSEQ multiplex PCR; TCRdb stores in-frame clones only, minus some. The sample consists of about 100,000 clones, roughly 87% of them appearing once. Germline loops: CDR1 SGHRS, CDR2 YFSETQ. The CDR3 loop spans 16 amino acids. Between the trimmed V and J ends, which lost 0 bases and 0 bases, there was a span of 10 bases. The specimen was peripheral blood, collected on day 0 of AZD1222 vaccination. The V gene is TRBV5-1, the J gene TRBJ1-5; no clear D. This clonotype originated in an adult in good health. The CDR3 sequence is CASSLGGQHSNQPQHF. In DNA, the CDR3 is TGCGCCAGCAGCTTGGGTGGTCAGCATAGCAATCAGCCCCAGCATTTT.